This T cell receptor beta chain is from a study of blood T cell repertoires in COVID-19. Repertoires were generated with immunoSEQ multiplex PCR, while TCRdb's copy carries only in-frame clones and drops some. The sample has 260,000 or so clones, about four fifths seen once. Germline assignment: CDR1 MDHEN and CDR2 SYDVKM. CDR3 length: 12 residues. The V end lost 5 bases, the J end lost 6 bases, and 10 bases lay between the germline ends. The sequencing sample was made of peripheral blood. This clonotype was sampled from a man at least 80 years old with acute or convalescent COVID-19. V is TRBV28 and J is TRBJ1-2; D gene ambiguous. The CDR3 nucleotides read TGTGCCAGCAGTCCCCCACTAGATGGCTACACCTTC. Amino acid sequence: CASSPPLDGYTF.